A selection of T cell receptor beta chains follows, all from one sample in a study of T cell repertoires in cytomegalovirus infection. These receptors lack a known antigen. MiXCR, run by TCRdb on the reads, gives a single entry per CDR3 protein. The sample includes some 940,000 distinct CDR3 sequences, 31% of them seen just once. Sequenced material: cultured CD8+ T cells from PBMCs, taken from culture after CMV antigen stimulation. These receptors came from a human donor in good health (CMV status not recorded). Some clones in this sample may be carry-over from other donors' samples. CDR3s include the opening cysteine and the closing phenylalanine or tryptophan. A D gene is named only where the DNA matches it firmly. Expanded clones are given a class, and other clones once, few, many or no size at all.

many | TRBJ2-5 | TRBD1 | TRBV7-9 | CASSLTGQGLETQYF | TGTGCCAGCAGCTTAACCGGACAGGGTTTGGAGACCCAGTACTTC
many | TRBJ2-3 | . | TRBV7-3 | CASSAETAVTDYLHRGTDTQYF | TGTGCCAGCAGCGCAGAGACCGCCGTAACTGACTATCTCCACCGAGGCACAGATACGCAGTATTTT
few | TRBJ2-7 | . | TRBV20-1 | CSAHTGEAYEQYF | TGCAGTGCTCACACAGGTGAAGCCTACGAGCAGTACTTC
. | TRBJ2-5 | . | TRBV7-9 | CASSQDLNLETQYF | TGTGCCAGCAGCCAGGATCTTAACCTGGAGACCCAGTACTTC
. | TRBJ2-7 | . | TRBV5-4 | CASSPQPVYEQYF | TGTGCCAGCAGCCCACAGCCGGTTTACGAGCAGTACTTC
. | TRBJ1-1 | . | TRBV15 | CATSRQGPGVAEAFF | TGTGCCACCAGCAGACAGGGACCGGGTGTTGCTGAAGCTTTCTTT
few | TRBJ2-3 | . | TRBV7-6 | CASSPPWQDTQYF | TGTGCCAGCAGCCCGCCTTGGCAGGATACGCAGTATTTT
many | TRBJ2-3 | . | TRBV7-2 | CASSLLGQGRFTDTQYF | TGTGCCAGCAGCTTGCTCGGGCAGGGTCGATTCACAGATACGCAGTATTTT
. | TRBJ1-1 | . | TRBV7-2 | CASSLYSGTEAFF | TGTGCCAGCAGCCTCTATAGTGGGACTGAAGCTTTCTTT
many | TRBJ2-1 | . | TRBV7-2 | CASSLAVAEQFF | TGTGCCAGCAGCTTAGCGGTCGCTGAGCAGTTCTTC
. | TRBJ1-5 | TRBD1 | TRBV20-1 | CSVLQGEHNQPQHF | TGCAGTGTCCTACAGGGGGAGCACAATCAGCCCCAGCATTTT
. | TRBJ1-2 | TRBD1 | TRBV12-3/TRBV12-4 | CASSTYPKISLRTGGIEGYTF | TGTGCCAGCAGTACATACCCCAAAATATCGCTCAGGACAGGGGGTATCGAGGGCTACACCTTC
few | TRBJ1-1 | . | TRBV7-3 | CASAPGGGTEAFF | TGTGCCAGCGCCCCGGGAGGGGGCACTGAAGCTTTCTTT
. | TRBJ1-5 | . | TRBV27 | CASRSLFTGWRDNQPQHF | TGTGCCAGCAGATCTCTTTTTACAGGGTGGCGGGATAATCAGCCCCAGCATTTT
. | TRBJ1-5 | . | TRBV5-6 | CASSLMYGQPQHF | TGTGCCAGCAGCTTGATGTATGGTCAGCCCCAGCATTTT
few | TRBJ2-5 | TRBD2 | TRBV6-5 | CASGGGTETQYF | TGTGCCAGCGGCGGGGGGACAGAGACCCAGTACTTC
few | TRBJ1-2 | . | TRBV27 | CASSPEGHRWGYGYTF | TGTGCCAGCAGTCCTGAGGGACACCGGTGGGGCTATGGCTACACCTTC
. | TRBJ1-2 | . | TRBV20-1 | CSASTSRDYGYTF | TGCAGTGCTAGCACCTCAAGAGACTATGGCTACACCTTC
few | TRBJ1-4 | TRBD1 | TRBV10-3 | CAISSDRGDEKLFF | TGTGCCATCAGTTCTGACAGGGGAGATGAAAAACTGTTTTTT
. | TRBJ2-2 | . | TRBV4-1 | CDSSHLTTSNTGELFF | TGCGACAGCAGCCACTTGACTACATCGAACACCGGGGAGCTGTTTTTT
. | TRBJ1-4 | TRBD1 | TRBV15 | CATSRGEGAREKLFF | TGTGCCACCAGCAGAGGGGAGGGGGCAAGGGAAAAACTGTTTTTT
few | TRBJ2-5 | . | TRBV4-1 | CASSQETAAKTQYF | TGCGCCAGCAGCCAAGAGACAGCGGCGAAGACCCAGTACTTC
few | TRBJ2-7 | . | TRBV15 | CATSRVSDRLDEQYF | TGTGCCACCAGCAGAGTATCTGACAGGCTCGACGAGCAGTACTTC
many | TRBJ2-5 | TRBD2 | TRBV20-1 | CSARDRAGGRETQYF | TGCAGTGCTAGAGATCGGGCGGGGGGCCGGGAGACCCAGTACTTC
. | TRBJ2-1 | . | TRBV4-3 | CASSQGALDPHNEQFF | TGCGCCAGCAGCCAAGGGGCCCTAGATCCCCACAATGAGCAGTTCTTC
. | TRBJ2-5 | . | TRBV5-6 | CASLGQFDETQYF | TGTGCCAGTCTGGGACAATTTGATGAGACCCAGTACTTC
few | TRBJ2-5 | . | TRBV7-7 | CASSFTGRTQETQYF | TGTGCTAGCAGCTTTACGGGCCGCACCCAGGAGACCCAGTACTTC
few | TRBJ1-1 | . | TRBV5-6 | CASSSLAGPEAFF | TGTGCCAGCAGCTCGCTGGCGGGGCCTGAAGCTTTCTTT
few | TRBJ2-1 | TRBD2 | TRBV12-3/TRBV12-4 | CASSFSAGVPYNEQFF | TGTGCCAGCAGTTTTTCTGCGGGAGTCCCCTACAATGAGCAGTTCTTC
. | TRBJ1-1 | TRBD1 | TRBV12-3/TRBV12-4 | CASSLSIRQGAYETEAFF | TGTGCCAGCAGTTTGAGCATTCGGCAGGGGGCCTACGAAACTGAAGCTTTCTTT
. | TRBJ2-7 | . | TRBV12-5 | CASGFGPAVNIAPHEQYF | TGTGCTAGTGGTTTCGGCCCAGCGGTAAATATCGCTCCCCACGAGCAGTACTTC
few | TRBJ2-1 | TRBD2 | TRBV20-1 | CSARELGSGGAAYNEQFF | TGCAGTGCTAGAGAACTCGGTAGCGGGGGGGCGGCCTACAATGAGCAGTTCTTC
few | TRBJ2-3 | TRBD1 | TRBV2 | CASSGRQGQYF | TGTGCCAGCAGTGGTCGACAGGGGCAGTATTTT
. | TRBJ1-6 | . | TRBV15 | CATSGERVENSPLHF | TGTGCCACCAGCGGCGAGAGGGTCGAAAATTCACCCCTCCACTTT
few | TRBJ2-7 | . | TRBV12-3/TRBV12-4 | CASSIPGRSSYEQYF | TGTGCCAGCAGCATCCCGGGACGGAGCTCCTACGAGCAGTACTTC
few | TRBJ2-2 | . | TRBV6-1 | CASGGEWTGELFF | TGTGCCAGCGGAGGGGAGTGGACCGGGGAGCTGTTTTTT
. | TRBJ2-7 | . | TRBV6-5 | CASGKWGFEQYF | TGTGCCAGCGGGAAATGGGGTTTCGAGCAGTACTTC
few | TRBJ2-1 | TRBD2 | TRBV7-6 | CASSLGTSGGFFNEQFF | TGTGCCAGCAGCTTAGGGACTAGCGGGGGCTTTTTCAATGAGCAGTTCTTC
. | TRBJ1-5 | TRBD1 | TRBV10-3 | CAISETGGAQPQHF | TGTGCCATCAGTGAAACAGGGGGCGCTCAGCCCCAGCATTTT
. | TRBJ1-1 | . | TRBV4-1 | CASSQDPDSMNTEAFF | TGCGCCAGCAGCCAAGATCCAGACAGTATGAACACTGAAGCTTTCTTT
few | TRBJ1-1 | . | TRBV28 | CASSLSARGWVTEAFF | TGTGCCAGCAGTTTATCCGCCAGGGGATGGGTCACTGAAGCTTTCTTT
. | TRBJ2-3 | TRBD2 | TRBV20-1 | CSAPISGGAPDTQYF | TGCAGTGCTCCAATTAGCGGGGGGGCACCAGATACGCAGTATTTT
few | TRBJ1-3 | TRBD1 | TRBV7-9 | CASSLGGGGLTGNTIYF | TGTGCCAGCAGCTTAGGTGGAGGGGGCTTAACTGGAAACACCATATATTTT
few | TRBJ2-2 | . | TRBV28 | CASSFETVYTGELFF | TGTGCCAGCAGTTTTGAGACAGTCTATACCGGGGAGCTGTTTTTT
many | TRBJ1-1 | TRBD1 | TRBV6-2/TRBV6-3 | CASSSDRGNTEAFF | TGTGCCAGCAGTTCGGACAGGGGGAACACTGAAGCTTTCTTT
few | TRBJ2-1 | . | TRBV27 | CASIGRGGNEQFF | TGTGCCAGCATAGGCAGGGGGGGCAATGAGCAGTTCTTC
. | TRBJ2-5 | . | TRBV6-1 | CASAIRETQYF | TGTGCCAGCGCGATCCGCGAGACCCAGTACTTC
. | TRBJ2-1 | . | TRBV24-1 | CATTGSGDEQFF | TGTGCCACCACGGGGTCGGGCGATGAGCAGTTCTTC
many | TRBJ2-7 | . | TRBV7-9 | CASSLTGERSYEQYF | TGTGCCAGCAGCTTAACGGGGGAGCGGTCCTACGAGCAGTACTTC
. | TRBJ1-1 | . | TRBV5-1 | CASTGSMNTEAFF | TGCGCCAGCACTGGGAGCATGAACACTGAAGCTTTCTTT
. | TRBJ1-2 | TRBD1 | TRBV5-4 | CASRGQGLANYGYTF | TGTGCCAGCAGAGGACAGGGGCTCGCTAACTATGGCTACACCTTC
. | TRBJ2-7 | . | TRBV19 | CASSIMGTTYEQYF | TGTGCCAGTAGTATAATGGGGACAACCTACGAGCAGTACTTC
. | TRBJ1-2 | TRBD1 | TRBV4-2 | CASSQELADRVNGYTF | TGTGCCAGCAGCCAAGAGCTAGCAGACAGGGTGAACGGCTACACCTTC